The rows below give T cell receptor beta chains drawn from one sample of a study of blood T cell repertoires in COVID-19. Method: immunoSEQ multiplex PCR; TCRdb's copy keeps in-frame clones and lacks some. The table records tens of thousands of clones, about 94% of them present only once. Sequenced sample: peripheral blood. These receptors were taken from a human donor with active COVID-19. The donor label of this sample is uncertain. Each CDR3 is given with its conserved first and last residue. Fields, in order: CDR3 protein, CDR3 DNA, clone size, D gene, J gene, V gene. The D gene is left open where the match is weak. Not every row has a clone size; where given, it reads once, few, many or a size class.

CASSPGIEAFF | TGTGCCAGCAGCCCCGGGATTGAAGCTTTCTTT | NA | NA | TRBJ1-1 | TRBV7-2
CASSKTGIGNTGELFF | TGTGCCAGCTCAAAGACAGGGATCGGAAACACCGGGGAGCTGTTTTTT | NA | TRBD1 | TRBJ2-2 | TRBV18
CSVDGDYGYTF | TGCAGCGTTGACGGAGATTATGGCTACACCTTC | NA | NA | TRBJ1-2 | TRBV29-1
CSACETGNGPQHF | TGCAGTGCTTGTGAGACAGGGAATGGGCCCCAGCATTTT | once | TRBD1 | TRBJ1-5 | TRBV20-1
CASSPLFRVPQETQYF | TGTGCCAGCAGCCCCCTGTTCCGGGTCCCGCAGGAGACCCAGTACTTC | NA | NA | TRBJ2-5 | TRBV3-1/TRBV3-2
CSVEERLLAKNIQYF | TGCAGCGTTGAAGAACGATTACTAGCCAAAAACATTCAGTACTTC | NA | NA | TRBJ2-4 | TRBV29-1
CASSPVPGLSPTDTQYF | TGTGCCAGCTCACCAGTACCGGGACTTTCCCCCACAGATACGCAGTATTTT | NA | NA | TRBJ2-3 | TRBV18
CASSIEFPSYNSPLHF | TGTGCCAGCAGTATTGAGTTCCCCTCCTATAATTCACCCCTCCACTTT | NA | NA | TRBJ1-6 | TRBV2
CASRSLAGGPFGETQYF | TGTGCCAGCAGATCACTAGCGGGGGGGCCCTTTGGTGAGACCCAGTACTTC | NA | TRBD2 | TRBJ2-5 | TRBV27
CASSDQLSGTQYF | TGTGCCAGCAGTGACCAGCTTTCCGGGACGCAGTATTTT | NA | NA | TRBJ2-3 | TRBV2
CASRNSPDTQYF | TGTGCCAGTAGGAACTCGCCAGATACGCAGTATTTT | NA | NA | TRBJ2-3 | TRBV19
CASSIVPGADEQFF | TGTGCCAGTAGTATAGTTCCAGGAGCGGATGAGCAGTTCTTC | NA | NA | TRBJ2-1 | TRBV19
CASSIGGTEYGYTF | TGTGCCAGTAGTATAGGTGGGACAGAGTATGGCTACACCTTC | NA | TRBD1 | TRBJ1-2 | TRBV19
CASSYRQSLNEKLFF | TGTGCCAGCAGCTATCGACAGAGCCTTAATGAAAAACTGTTTTTT | NA | NA | TRBJ1-4 | TRBV3-1/TRBV3-2
CASSARWGTGGTDTQYF | TGTGCCAGCAGCGCTCGGTGGGGGACAGGGGGCACAGATACGCAGTATTTT | NA | TRBD1 | TRBJ2-3 | TRBV9
CATLRGSGSRDTQYF | TGTGCCACCCTCAGGGGTAGCGGGAGTAGGGATACGCAGTATTTT | NA | TRBD2 | TRBJ2-3 | TRBV6-5
CSAEDRIAGGSSEQFF | TGCAGCGCCGAGGACAGGATAGCGGGGGGCTCATCCGAGCAGTTCTTC | NA | TRBD2 | TRBJ2-1 | TRBV29-1
CATSSTGYEQYF | TGTGCCACCAGCTCGACAGGCTACGAGCAGTACTTC | once | NA | TRBJ2-7 | TRBV15
CSASLDRGNDEQYF | TGCAGTGCTAGTTTAGACAGGGGCAACGACGAGCAGTACTTC | NA | TRBD1 | TRBJ2-7 | TRBV20-1
CASSTKPTGQGVVSSNQPQHF | TGTGCCAGTAGTACCAAACCGACGGGACAGGGGGTAGTTTCTAGCAATCAGCCCCAGCATTTT | NA | TRBD1 | TRBJ1-5 | TRBV19
CASSQGAFTEAFF | TGTGCCAGCAGTCAGGGGGCTTTCACTGAAGCTTTCTTT | NA | TRBD1 | TRBJ1-1 | TRBV3-1/TRBV3-2
CASSWEQGARHSPLHF | TGTGCCAGCAGCTGGGAACAGGGGGCCCGTCATTCACCCCTCCACTTT | NA | TRBD1 | TRBJ1-6 | TRBV5-8
CASSLAQLARSYEQYF | TGCGCCAGCAGCTTGGCCCAACTAGCGCGCTCCTACGAGCAGTACTTC | NA | TRBD2 | TRBJ2-7 | TRBV5-1
CASSRDRQETSYEQYF | TGCGCCAGCAGCCGCGACAGGCAGGAGACTTCCTACGAGCAGTACTTC | NA | NA | TRBJ2-7 | TRBV4-1
CASSSVGAGNTEAFF | TGTGCCAGCAGCAGCGTAGGGGCAGGGAACACTGAAGCTTTCTTT | NA | NA | TRBJ1-1 | TRBV7-2
CASSLNSGTGNGYTF | TGCGCCAGCAGCCTAAATTCCGGGACAGGGAATGGCTACACCTTC | NA | TRBD1 | TRBJ1-2 | TRBV4-3
CASSEAGQGDNGELFF | TGTGCCAGCAGTGAAGCGGGACAGGGGGATAACGGGGAGCTGTTTTTT | NA | TRBD1 | TRBJ2-2 | TRBV2
CASSQPLRGQETQYF | TGTGCCAGTAGTCAACCTCTTCGGGGTCAAGAGACCCAGTACTTC | NA | NA | TRBJ2-5 | TRBV19
CASSYQAGSYEQYF | TGTGCCAGCAGTTATCAGGCAGGTAGCTACGAGCAGTACTTC | few | NA | TRBJ2-7 | TRBV6-6
CASSLERPGELFF | TGTGCCAGCAGCTTAGAGAGGCCCGGGGAGCTGTTTTTT | NA | NA | TRBJ2-2 | TRBV7-9
CASSDPGQGGYEQYF | TGTGCCAGCAGTGACCCCGGACAGGGAGGCTACGAGCAGTACTTC | NA | TRBD1 | TRBJ2-7 | TRBV6-4
CASSYDGSSYEQYF | TGTGCCAGCAGCTACGACGGGAGTTCCTACGAGCAGTACTTC | NA | NA | TRBJ2-7 | TRBV3-1/TRBV3-2
CASSWDIRVTEAFF | TGTGCCAGCAGCTGGGACATTAGGGTTACTGAAGCTTTCTTT | NA | NA | TRBJ1-1 | TRBV7-2
CASSYSATRVGSYEQYF | TGTGCCAGCAGTTATAGCGCTACGAGAGTAGGCTCCTACGAGCAGTACTTC | NA | NA | TRBJ2-7 | TRBV27
CASSNPGAPPPYEQYF | TGTGCCAGCAGTAACCCCGGAGCTCCCCCTCCCTACGAGCAGTACTTC | once | NA | TRBJ2-7 | TRBV21-1
CASSSTGEDRYGYTF | TGCGCCAGCAGCTCCACAGGGGAGGATCGATATGGCTACACCTTC | NA | TRBD1 | TRBJ1-2 | TRBV5-1
CASSIGMARGHGYTF | TGTGCCAGTAGTATAGGAATGGCCCGAGGGCATGGCTACACCTTC | once | NA | TRBJ1-2 | TRBV19
CASKTGTSGFNEQFF | TGTGCCAGCAAAACCGGGACTAGCGGGTTCAATGAGCAGTTCTTC | NA | TRBD2 | TRBJ2-1 | TRBV7-6
CASSQGRGDRAYQPQHF | TGCGCCAGCAGCCAAGGGCGGGGGGACAGGGCCTATCAGCCCCAGCATTTT | NA | TRBD1 | TRBJ1-5 | TRBV4-1
CASKSAGQPQHF | TGTGCCAGCAAGTCGGCGGGTCAGCCCCAGCATTTT | NA | NA | TRBJ1-5 | TRBV28
CASSLGTGPNEQFF | TGCGCCAGCAGCTTGGGGACAGGGCCCAATGAGCAGTTCTTC | NA | TRBD1 | TRBJ2-1 | TRBV5-1
CASSQQQGASGEQFF | TGCGCCAGCAGCCAACAACAGGGGGCGAGCGGTGAGCAGTTCTTC | NA | TRBD1 | TRBJ2-1 | TRBV4-1
CASSPKSQINTEAFF | TGTGCCAGCAGCCCCAAGTCGCAGATCAACACTGAAGCTTTCTTT | NA | NA | TRBJ1-1 | TRBV7-8
CATRTGPSGELFF | TGTGCCACCAGGACAGGGCCGTCCGGGGAGCTGTTTTTT | NA | TRBD1 | TRBJ2-2 | TRBV25-1
CATSDGEPEQYF | TGTGCCACCAGTGATGGTGAGCCCGAGCAGTACTTC | NA | NA | TRBJ2-7 | TRBV24-1
CASRPLGAPDTQYF | TGTGCCAGCAGACCTCTAGGGGCTCCAGATACGCAGTATTTT | NA | NA | TRBJ2-3 | TRBV3-1/TRBV3-2
CSVGTQAVEQYF | TGCAGCGTTGGGACACAGGCGGTCGAGCAGTACTTC | NA | NA | TRBJ2-7 | TRBV29-1
CASSPGTGGVNTGELFF | TGCGCCAGCAGCCCGGGGACAGGGGGTGTCAACACCGGGGAGCTGTTTTTT | NA | TRBD1 | TRBJ2-2 | TRBV5-1
CASSFPAIRGGPTDTQYF | TGCGCCAGCAGCTTCCCGGCTATCCGGGGGGGCCCCACAGATACGCAGTATTTT | NA | TRBD2 | TRBJ2-3 | TRBV5-1
CASSYMRGGTGELFF | TGTGCCAGCAGCTATATGCGGGGGGGCACCGGGGAGCTGTTTTTT | once | TRBD2 | TRBJ2-2 | TRBV7-2
CASSLGQGVTGELFF | TGTGCCAGCAGCTTGGGACAGGGGGTCACCGGGGAGCTGTTTTTT | once | TRBD1 | TRBJ2-2 | TRBV7-2
CASSTGQGKQYF | TGTGCCAGTAGTACAGGACAGGGGAAGCAGTACTTC | NA | TRBD1 | TRBJ2-7 | TRBV19
CASSLPGQTNEKLFF | TGTGCCAGCAGTCTACCGGGACAGACTAATGAAAAACTGTTTTTT | NA | TRBD1 | TRBJ1-4 | TRBV28
CASSPLPRGDNEQFF | TGTGCCAGCAGCCCCTTGCCCAGGGGAGACAATGAGCAGTTCTTC | NA | NA | TRBJ2-1 | TRBV27
CASSQVSGVSYNEQFF | TGCGCCAGCAGCCAAGTTAGCGGGGTTTCCTACAATGAGCAGTTCTTC | NA | TRBD2 | TRBJ2-1 | TRBV4-1
CASTPSGSSYEQYF | TGCGCCAGCACCCCGAGCGGGTCGTCCTACGAGCAGTACTTC | NA | NA | TRBJ2-7 | TRBV5-1
CASSTRQGFQETQYF | TGCGCCAGCAGTACCCGACAGGGGTTCCAAGAGACCCAGTACTTC | NA | TRBD1 | TRBJ2-5 | TRBV4-1
CASSFAQGAPNEKLFF | TGTGCCAGCAGTTTCGCACAGGGGGCCCCTAATGAAAAACTGTTTTTT | NA | TRBD1 | TRBJ1-4 | TRBV6-6
CASSSTDRSSYNEQFF | TGTGCTAGCAGCTCCACGGACAGGAGCTCCTACAATGAGCAGTTCTTC | few | TRBD1 | TRBJ2-1 | TRBV7-7